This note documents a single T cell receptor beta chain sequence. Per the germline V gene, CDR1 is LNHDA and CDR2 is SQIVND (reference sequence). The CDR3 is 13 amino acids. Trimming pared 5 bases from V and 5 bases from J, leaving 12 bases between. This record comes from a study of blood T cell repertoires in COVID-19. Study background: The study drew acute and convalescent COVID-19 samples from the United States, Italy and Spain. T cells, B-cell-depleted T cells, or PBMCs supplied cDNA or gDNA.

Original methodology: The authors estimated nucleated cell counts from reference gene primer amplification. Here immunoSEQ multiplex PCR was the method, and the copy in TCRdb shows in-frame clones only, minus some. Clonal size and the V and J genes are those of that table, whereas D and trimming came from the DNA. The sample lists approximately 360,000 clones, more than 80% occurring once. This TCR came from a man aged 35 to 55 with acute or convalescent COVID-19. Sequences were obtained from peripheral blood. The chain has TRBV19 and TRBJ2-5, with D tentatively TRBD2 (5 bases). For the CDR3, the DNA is TGTGCCAGTAGTCGAGACTATACGGAGACCCAGTACTTC. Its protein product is CASSRDYTETQYF.